This T cell receptor beta chain was recorded in a study of blood T cell repertoires in COVID-19. Study-wide context: What the recovered Cohort 3 donors had was two negative PCRs, clearance, or symptom resolution.

V gave up 5 bases and J gave up 6 bases, with 11 bases separating them. This CDR3 is 12 amino acids long. CDR1 and CDR2 from the germline V gene are SGHTA and FQGTGA. Original handling: Scientists estimated how many nucleated cells there were by amplifying reference gene primers. Sequenced by immunoSEQ multiplex PCR; TCRdb stores in-frame clones only, minus some. The V and J calls and clone size come from that table; D and trimming were worked out from the DNA. This sample has hundreds of thousands of clones, with about 88% found just once. The cohort comprised adults aged roughly 18 to 95 years residing in around 25 US areas. Participant reports of clinical history set cohort assignment.

The TCR sequence derives from a woman in her sixties in a cohort exposed to, infected with or recovered from COVID-19 (not recorded which). Sequenced material: PBMCs or T cells enriched from blood (not recorded which). This chain uses TRBV7-3 with TRBJ2-7; tentatively, D is TRBD2 (6 bases). CDR3 nucleotides: TGTGCCAGCAGCCTCTCCGGGGGCGAGCAGTACTTC. As protein: CASSLSGGEQYF. The variable domain in full, with the rest retrieved from reference TRBV7-3 and TRBJ2-7, is GAGVSQTPSNKVTEKGKYVELRCDPISGHTALYWYRQSLGQGPEFLIYFQGTGAADDSGLPNDRFFAVRPEGSVSTLKIQRTERGDSAVYLCASSLSGGEQYFGPGTRLTVT.